This entry is about one T cell receptor beta chain. This sample was taken from a study of blood T cell repertoires in COVID-19. Overall study context: Whether acute or convalescent, the COVID-19 samples came from the United States, Italy and Spain.

Study processing details: Reference gene primer amplification gave estimated nucleated cell counts. Sequencing was performed with immunoSEQ multiplex PCR; in TCRdb, only in-frame clones are kept and a portion is missing. Clone size and the V and J calls come from that table; the DNA yielded D and trimming. The data show about 110,000 clones, about 87% seen once. CDR1 is KGHSH, CDR2 LQKENI, per germline. The CDR3 length is 13 residues. V dropped 5 bases and J dropped 14 bases, with 16 bases sitting between them. The source is a woman in her forties or fifties with acute or convalescent COVID-19. The sequenced sample was peripheral blood. This chain uses TRBV18 with TRBJ1-6; no clear D gene. CDR3 loop: CASSTETSSSLHF. The CDR3 DNA is TGTGCCAGCTCAACTGAAACGAGCTCATCCCTCCACTTT.